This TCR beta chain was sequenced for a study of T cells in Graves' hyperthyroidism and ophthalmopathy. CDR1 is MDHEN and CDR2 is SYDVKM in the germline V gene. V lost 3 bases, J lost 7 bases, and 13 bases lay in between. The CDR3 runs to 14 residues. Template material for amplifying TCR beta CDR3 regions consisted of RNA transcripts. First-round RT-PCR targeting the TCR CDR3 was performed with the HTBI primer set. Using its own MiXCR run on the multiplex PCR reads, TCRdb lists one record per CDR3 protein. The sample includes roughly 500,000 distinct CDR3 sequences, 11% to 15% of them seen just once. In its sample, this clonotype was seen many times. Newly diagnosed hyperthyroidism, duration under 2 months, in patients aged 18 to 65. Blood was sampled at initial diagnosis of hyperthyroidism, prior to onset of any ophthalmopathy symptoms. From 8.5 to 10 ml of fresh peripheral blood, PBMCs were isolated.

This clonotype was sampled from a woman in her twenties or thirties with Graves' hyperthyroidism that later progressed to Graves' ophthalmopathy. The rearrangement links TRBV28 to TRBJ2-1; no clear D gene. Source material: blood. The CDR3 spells CASSFRGTKNEQFF. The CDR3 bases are TGTGCCAGCAGTTTTCGCGGAACTAAAAATGAGCAGTTCTTC.